A selection of T cell receptor beta chains follows, all from one sample in a study of T cell clusters in autoimmune cytopenias. TCRdb re-called the multiplex PCR reads and gives one entry per CDR3 protein, without DNA. The listing records approximately 12,000 distinct CDR3 sequences. These data also formed part of another study, on T cell repertoires in aging, cancer and after chemotherapy.

Source material: peripheral blood. The origin of the receptors is a human donor in good health. Each CDR3 is given with its conserved first and last residue. Clone size appears in some rows only: once, few, many, or a class for an expanded clone.

CDR3 protein | J gene | clone size | V gene
CASSIQGGNSPLHF | TRBJ1-6 | - | TRBV18
CASSYRGGKNTDTQYF | TRBJ2-3 | - | TRBV7-2
CASSAVYEQYF | TRBJ2-7 | - | TRBV6-4
CASSLQGGYSYTF | TRBJ1-2 | - | TRBV12-3/TRBV12-4
CASSLNTLGDGGIGGYTF | TRBJ1-2 | - | TRBV28
CASSPGIWQDYGYTF | TRBJ1-2 | - | TRBV18
CASSQEPSGAGNTIYF | TRBJ1-3 | - | TRBV4-2
CASSIRAGGYNEQFF | TRBJ2-1 | medium-sized | TRBV19
CASSQGATNQETQYF | TRBJ2-5 | - | TRBV4-3
CASSLGTPYEQYF | TRBJ2-7 | - | TRBV5-6
CSARVDRGDYGYTF | TRBJ1-2 | - | TRBV20-1
CSARTSGGILSYEQYF | TRBJ2-7 | - | TRBV20-1
CASSLSGGAYEQYF | TRBJ2-7 | - | TRBV5-1
CASRRPHEGTQYF | TRBJ2-3 | - | TRBV6-5